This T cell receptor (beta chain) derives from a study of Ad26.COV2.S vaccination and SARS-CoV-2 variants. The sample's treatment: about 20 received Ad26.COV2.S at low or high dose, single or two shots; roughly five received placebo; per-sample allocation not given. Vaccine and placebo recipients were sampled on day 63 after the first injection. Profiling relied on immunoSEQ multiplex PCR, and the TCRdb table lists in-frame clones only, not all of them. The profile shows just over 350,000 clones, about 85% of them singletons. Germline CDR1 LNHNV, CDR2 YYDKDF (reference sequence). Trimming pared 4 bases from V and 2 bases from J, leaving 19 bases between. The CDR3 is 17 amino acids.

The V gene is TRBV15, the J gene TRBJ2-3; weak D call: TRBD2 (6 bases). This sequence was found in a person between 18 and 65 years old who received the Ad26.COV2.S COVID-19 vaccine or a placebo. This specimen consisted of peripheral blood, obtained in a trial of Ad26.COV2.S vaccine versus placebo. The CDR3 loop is CATSIPTSIGYTDTQYF. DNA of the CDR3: TGTGCCACCAGCATCCCGACTAGTATTGGCTACACAGATACGCAGTATTTT.